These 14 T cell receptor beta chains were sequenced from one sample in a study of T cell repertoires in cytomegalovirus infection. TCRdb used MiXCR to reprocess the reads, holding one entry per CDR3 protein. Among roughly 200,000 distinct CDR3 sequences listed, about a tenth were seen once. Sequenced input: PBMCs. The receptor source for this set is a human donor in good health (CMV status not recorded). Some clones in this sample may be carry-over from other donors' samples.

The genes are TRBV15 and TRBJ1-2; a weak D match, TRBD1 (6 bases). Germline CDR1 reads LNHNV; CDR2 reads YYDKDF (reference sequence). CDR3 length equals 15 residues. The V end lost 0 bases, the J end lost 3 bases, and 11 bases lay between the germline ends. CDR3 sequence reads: CATSREGGGHYGYTF. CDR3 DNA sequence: TGTGCCACCAGCAGAGAAGGGGGGGGTCACTATGGCTACACCTTC.

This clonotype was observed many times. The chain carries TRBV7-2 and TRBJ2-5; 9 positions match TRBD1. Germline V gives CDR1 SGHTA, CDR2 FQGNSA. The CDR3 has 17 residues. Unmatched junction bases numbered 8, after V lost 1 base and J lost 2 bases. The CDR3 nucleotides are TGTGCCAGCAGCTTAGGGCCCGGGACAGGGAAGCAAGAGACCCAGTACTTC. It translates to CASSLGPGTGKQETQYF.

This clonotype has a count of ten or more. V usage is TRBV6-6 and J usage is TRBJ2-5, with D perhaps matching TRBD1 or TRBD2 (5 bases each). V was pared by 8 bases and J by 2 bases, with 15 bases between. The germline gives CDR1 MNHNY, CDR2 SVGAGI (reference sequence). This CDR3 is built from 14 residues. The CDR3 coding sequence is TGTGCCAGCGGAGCGAGGGACGGTCAAGAGACCCAGTACTTC. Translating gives CASGARDGQETQYF.

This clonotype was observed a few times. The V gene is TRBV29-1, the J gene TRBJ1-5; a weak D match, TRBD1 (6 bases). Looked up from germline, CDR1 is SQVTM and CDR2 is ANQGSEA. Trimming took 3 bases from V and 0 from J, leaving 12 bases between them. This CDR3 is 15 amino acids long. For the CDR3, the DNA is TGCAGCGTTGATGAAAGGGGACATAGCAATCAGCCCCAGCATTTT. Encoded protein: CSVDERGHSNQPQHF.

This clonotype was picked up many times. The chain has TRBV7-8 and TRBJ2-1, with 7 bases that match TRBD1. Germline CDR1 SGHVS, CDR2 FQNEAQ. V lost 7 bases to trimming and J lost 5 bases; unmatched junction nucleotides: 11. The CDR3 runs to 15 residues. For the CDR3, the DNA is TGTGCCAGCACCCAGGACAGGTCTTCAGACAATGAGCAGTTCTTC. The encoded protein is CASTQDRSSDNEQFF.

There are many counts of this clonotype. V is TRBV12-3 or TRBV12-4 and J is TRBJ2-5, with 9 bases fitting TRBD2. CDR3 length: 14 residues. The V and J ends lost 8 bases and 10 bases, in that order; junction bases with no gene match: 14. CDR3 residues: CASGLAGYDELQYF. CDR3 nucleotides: TGTGCCAGCGGGCTAGCGGGGTACGACGAGCTCCAGTACTTC.

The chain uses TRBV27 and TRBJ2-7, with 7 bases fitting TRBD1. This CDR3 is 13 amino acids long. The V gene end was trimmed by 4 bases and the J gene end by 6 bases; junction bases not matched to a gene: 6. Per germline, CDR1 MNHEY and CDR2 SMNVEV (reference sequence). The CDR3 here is CASSSSTGSEQYF. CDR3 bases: TGTGCCAGCAGTTCATCGACAGGGTCCGAGCAGTACTTC.

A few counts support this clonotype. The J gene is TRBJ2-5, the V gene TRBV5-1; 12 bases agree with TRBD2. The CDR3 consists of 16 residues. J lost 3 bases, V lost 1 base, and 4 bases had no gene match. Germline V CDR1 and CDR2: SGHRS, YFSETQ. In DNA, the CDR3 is TGCGCCAGCAGCTTGCGACTAGCGGGGGTGAAAGAGACCCAGTACTTC. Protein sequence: CASSLRLAGVKETQYF.

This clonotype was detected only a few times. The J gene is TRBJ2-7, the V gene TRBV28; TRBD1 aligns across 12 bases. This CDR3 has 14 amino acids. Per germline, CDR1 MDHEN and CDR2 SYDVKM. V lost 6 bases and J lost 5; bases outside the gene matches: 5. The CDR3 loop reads CASRTGTGGNEQYF. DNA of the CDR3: TGTGCCAGCAGGACCGGGACAGGGGGCAACGAGCAGTACTTC.

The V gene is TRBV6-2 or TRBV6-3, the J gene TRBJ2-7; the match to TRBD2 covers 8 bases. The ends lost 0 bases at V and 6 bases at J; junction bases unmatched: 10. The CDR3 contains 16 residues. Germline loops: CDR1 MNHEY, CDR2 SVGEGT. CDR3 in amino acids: CASSYSRGVPLPEQYF. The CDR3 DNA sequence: TGTGCCAGCAGTTACTCGCGGGGGGTCCCTCTACCCGAGCAGTACTTC.

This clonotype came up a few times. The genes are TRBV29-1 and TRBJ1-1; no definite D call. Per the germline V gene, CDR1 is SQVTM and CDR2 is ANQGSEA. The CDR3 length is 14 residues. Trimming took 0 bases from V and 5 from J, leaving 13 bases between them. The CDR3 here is CSVEESGRRTEAFF. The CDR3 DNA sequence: TGCAGCGTTGAAGAATCGGGGAGAAGGACTGAAGCTTTCTTT.

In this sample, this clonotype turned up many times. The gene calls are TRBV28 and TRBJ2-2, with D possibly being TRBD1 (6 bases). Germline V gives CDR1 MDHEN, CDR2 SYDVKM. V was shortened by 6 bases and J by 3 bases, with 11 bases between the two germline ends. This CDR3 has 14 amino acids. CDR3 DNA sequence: TGTGCCAGCAGCTTAGGGACACACACCGGGGAGCTGTTTTTT. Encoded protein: CASSLGTHTGELFF.

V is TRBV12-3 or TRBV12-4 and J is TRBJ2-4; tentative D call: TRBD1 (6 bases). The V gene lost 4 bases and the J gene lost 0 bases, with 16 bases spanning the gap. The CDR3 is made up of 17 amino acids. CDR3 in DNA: TGTGCCAGCAGTTCCTTACCCGGACAGCTAGCCAAAAACATTCAGTACTTC. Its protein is CASSSLPGQLAKNIQYF.

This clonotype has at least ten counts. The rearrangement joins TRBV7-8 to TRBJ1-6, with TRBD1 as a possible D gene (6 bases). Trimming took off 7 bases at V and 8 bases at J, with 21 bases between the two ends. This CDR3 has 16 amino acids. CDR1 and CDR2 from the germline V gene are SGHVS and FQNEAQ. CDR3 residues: CASTRFPGQFYSPLHF. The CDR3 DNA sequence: TGTGCCAGCACCCGTTTTCCGGGACAATTTTATTCACCCCTCCACTTT.